This T cell receptor (beta chain) was documented in a study of blood T cell repertoires in COVID-19. For the study at large: Material from acute and convalescent COVID-19 was sourced from the United States, Italy and Spain. In each case, the material was cDNA or gDNA derived from T cells, B-cell-depleted T cells, or PBMCs.

Original data processing: How many nucleated cells were present was estimated from reference gene primer amplification. The method was immunoSEQ multiplex PCR; TCRdb's version includes in-frame clones alone and lacks a portion of them. That table supplies the V and J calls and clone size; D and trimming were determined from the DNA. The sample contains approximately 430,000 clones, about nine tenths of which appear only once. CDR1 is SGHRS and CDR2 is YFSETQ in the germline V gene. V was cut by 4 bases and J by 1 base, with 11 bases left in between. The CDR3 is 14 amino acids. The origin of this receptor is a woman aged 30 to 39 with active or convalescent COVID-19. Sequencing was done on a sample of peripheral blood. This rearrangement joins TRBV5-1 to TRBJ2-5; perhaps TRBD2 as D (6 bases). In DNA form, the CDR3 reads TGCGCCAGCAGCGGAGGACTATTCCAAGAGACCCAGTACTTC. Its protein is CASSGGLFQETQYF.